A selection of T cell receptor beta chains follows, all from one sample in a study of blood T cell repertoires in COVID-19. Some clones are missing from TCRdb's copy, which holds only in-frame ones; the method was immunoSEQ multiplex PCR. The table shows some 250,000 clones, with approximately 83% occurring only once. The sequenced sample consisted of PBMCs or T cells enriched from blood (not recorded which). These receptors originate from a woman in her forties or fifties who had recovered from COVID-19. The CDR3 runs from the conserved cysteine through the conserved F or W. A D gene is named only where the DNA matches it firmly. The size field is filled for only some rows; it gives once, few, many or a size class.

. | TRBJ2-7 | TRBV7-3 | TRBD1 | CASSLRGGQGGEQYF | TGTGCCAGCAGCTTAAGAGGGGGACAGGGTGGCGAGCAGTACTTC
. | TRBJ1-1 | TRBV6-5 | . | CASLFGRTEAFF | TGTGCCAGCCTGTTCGGTAGAACTGAAGCTTTCTTT
. | TRBJ2-5 | TRBV19 | TRBD1 | CASSTRQGKQETQYF | TGTGCCAGTAGTACCCGACAGGGAAAACAAGAGACCCAGTACTTC
. | TRBJ2-7 | TRBV6-5 | TRBD1 | CASRWTGGNRYEQYF | TGTGCCAGCAGGTGGACAGGGGGAAACCGCTACGAGCAGTACTTC
. | TRBJ2-1 | TRBV7-8 | TRBD2 | CASSLSRREGVNEQFF | TGTGCCAGCAGCTTGAGTCGGCGGGAGGGTGTGAATGAGCAGTTCTTC
. | TRBJ2-2 | TRBV9 | . | CASSPTGVANTGELFF | TGTGCCAGCAGCCCGACGGGGGTTGCGAACACCGGGGAGCTGTTTTTT
. | TRBJ2-7 | TRBV9 | . | CASGPGTYEQYF | TGTGCCAGCGGGCCGGGGACCTACGAGCAGTACTTC
. | TRBJ2-7 | TRBV10-3 | . | CAISGSEGLLGSYEQYF | TGTGCCATCAGTGGGTCCGAGGGTCTTTTGGGGTCCTACGAGCAGTACTTC
few | TRBJ2-1 | TRBV19 | TRBD2 | CASSVLADSYNEQFF | TGTGCCAGTAGTGTACTAGCGGACTCCTACAATGAGCAGTTCTTC
. | TRBJ2-1 | TRBV5-1 | TRBD2 | CASYPGGPGGNEQFF | TGCGCCAGCTACCCGGGGGGGCCCGGGGGGAATGAGCAGTTCTTC
. | TRBJ2-7 | TRBV29-1 | . | CSVYTEAYEQYF | TGCAGCGTATACACAGAAGCATACGAGCAGTACTTC
few | TRBJ1-4 | TRBV2 | . | CASSEGSSGNEKLFF | TGTGCCAGCAGTGAAGGGTCCAGCGGAAATGAAAAACTGTTTTTT
. | TRBJ2-5 | TRBV25-1 | . | CASSEWGREETQYF | TGTGCCAGCAGTGAATGGGGCAGGGAAGAGACCCAGTACTTC
. | TRBJ2-1 | TRBV11-3 | . | CASSKGAGEQFF | TGTGCCAGCAGCAAGGGGGCGGGGGAGCAGTTCTTC
few | TRBJ2-3 | TRBV7-9 | . | CASSLGQGTDTQYF | TGTGCCAGCAGCTTAGGACAGGGCACAGATACGCAGTATTTT
. | TRBJ1-6 | TRBV3-1/TRBV3-2 | TRBD1 | CASSDPGTGNSPLHF | TGTGCCAGCAGCGACCCCGGGACAGGGAATTCACCCCTCCACTTT
. | TRBJ1-6 | TRBV6-6 | . | CASSPERYRVGNSPLHF | TGTGCCAGCAGTCCTGAAAGATACAGGGTTGGGAATTCACCCCTCCACTTT
. | TRBJ2-7 | TRBV28 | TRBD1 | CASTAAGQVRFYEQYF | TGTGCCAGCACCGCTGCGGGACAGGTACGGTTCTACGAGCAGTACTTC
. | TRBJ2-2 | TRBV13 | TRBD1 | CASSRYSLGQGNTGELFF | TGTGCCAGCAGCCGTTATTCCTTGGGACAGGGGAACACCGGGGAGCTGTTTTTT
. | TRBJ2-1 | TRBV5-5 | . | CASSLAPGSRGFF | TGTGCCAGCAGCTTGGCACCGGGAAGTCGAGGGTTCTTC
. | TRBJ2-7 | TRBV7-2 | . | CASSLWRAYEQYF | TGTGCCAGCAGCTTATGGCGGGCCTACGAGCAGTACTTC
. | TRBJ1-1 | TRBV10-3 | . | CAISDPTGQTEAFF | TGTGCCATCAGTGACCCAACAGGGCAGACTGAAGCTTTCTTT
. | TRBJ1-1 | TRBV2 | . | CASSLRTEAFF | TGTGCCAGTAGCTTACGAACTGAAGCTTTCTTT
. | TRBJ1-2 | TRBV5-1 | TRBD1 | CASSLEGGGYGYTF | TGCGCCAGCAGCTTAGAAGGGGGCGGCTATGGCTACACCTTC
. | TRBJ2-1 | TRBV24-1 | TRBD2 | CATSGTSGNLESYNEQFF | TGTGCCACCTCAGGGACTAGCGGGAATTTGGAGTCCTACAATGAGCAGTTCTTC
. | TRBJ2-7 | TRBV7-9 | TRBD1 | CASSSSAGTGGEQYF | TGTGCCAGCAGCTCCAGCGCCGGGACAGGCGGCGAGCAGTACTTC
. | TRBJ1-2 | TRBV2 | . | CASSEIRARRGYGYTF | TGTGCCAGCAGTGAAATTAGAGCTCGGAGGGGCTATGGCTACACCTTC
. | TRBJ1-1 | TRBV5-1 | TRBD1 | CASSLGGPQGPLNTEAFF | TGCGCCAGCAGCTTGGGGGGGCCACAGGGGCCCTTGAACACTGAAGCTTTCTTT
. | TRBJ2-1 | TRBV5-1 | . | CASSWSLKINEQFF | TGCGCCAGCAGCTGGAGCTTAAAAATCAATGAGCAGTTCTTC
. | TRBJ1-5 | TRBV6-1 | . | CASSERAGNQPQHF | TGTGCCAGCAGTGAAAGGGCAGGGAATCAGCCCCAGCATTTT
. | TRBJ2-7 | TRBV20-1 | . | CSAELIYEQYF | TGCAGTGCTGAACTAATCTACGAGCAGTACTTC
once | TRBJ2-4 | TRBV21-1 | . | CASSKVEGAKNIQYF | TGTGCCAGCAGCAAAGTGGAGGGAGCCAAAAACATTCAGTACTTC
. | TRBJ2-4 | TRBV18 | . | CASSPPVGQGWDIQYF | TGTGCCAGCTCACCACCGGTTGGGCAGGGATGGGACATTCAGTACTTC
. | TRBJ2-2 | TRBV3-1/TRBV3-2 | TRBD1 | CASSQGGTGGTGELFF | TGTGCCAGCAGCCAAGGAGGGACAGGCGGCACCGGGGAGCTGTTTTTT
. | TRBJ2-5 | TRBV7-9 | . | CASSQMDRGRNQETQYF | TGTGCCAGCAGCCAAATGGACCGGGGAAGGAACCAAGAGACCCAGTACTTC
. | TRBJ2-7 | TRBV4-1 | TRBD2 | CASSQVELAGSYEQYF | TGCGCCAGCAGCCAGGTCGAGTTAGCGGGCTCCTACGAGCAGTACTTC
. | TRBJ2-7 | TRBV2 | TRBD1 | CASTWTGGGYEQYF | TGTGCCAGCACATGGACAGGGGGAGGGTACGAGCAGTACTTC
. | TRBJ1-1 | TRBV4-1 | . | CASTLEGSGGGTEAFF | TGCGCCAGCACCCTAGAAGGGAGTGGGGGCGGCACTGAAGCTTTCTTT
. | TRBJ1-4 | TRBV27 | TRBD1 | CASSLGTGPYEKLFF | TGTGCCAGCAGCCTGGGGACAGGGCCATACGAAAAACTGTTTTTT
. | TRBJ2-5 | TRBV5-1 | TRBD1 | CASSFRTGKETQYF | TGCGCCAGCAGCTTTCGGACAGGGAAGGAGACCCAGTACTTC
. | TRBJ1-1 | TRBV18 | . | CASSPSASSSLAFF | TGTGCCAGCTCACCATCAGCGTCCTCCTCCTTAGCTTTCTTT
. | TRBJ2-3 | TRBV28 | . | CASSLVVTDTQYF | TGTGCCAGCAGTTTAGTCGTCACAGATACGCAGTATTTT
. | TRBJ1-5 | TRBV3-1/TRBV3-2 | TRBD1 | CASSPGDRVYQPQHF | TGTGCCAGCAGCCCTGGGGACAGGGTTTATCAGCCCCAGCATTTT
. | TRBJ2-1 | TRBV29-1 | . | CSVFPQGNYNEQFF | TGCAGCGTTTTCCCGCAGGGGAACTACAATGAGCAGTTCTTC
. | TRBJ2-3 | TRBV28 | TRBD1 | CASTVGQGSDTQYF | TGTGCCAGCACCGTGGGACAGGGCTCAGATACGCAGTATTTT
. | TRBJ2-7 | TRBV9 | TRBD1 | CASSTSGGASYEQYF | TGTGCCAGCAGTACTTCAGGGGGCGCCTCCTACGAGCAGTACTTC
. | TRBJ2-7 | TRBV28 | . | CASSFLPPRVSYEQYF | TGTGCCAGCAGTTTCCTCCCCCCGAGAGTCTCCTACGAGCAGTACTTC
. | TRBJ1-2 | TRBV29-1 | . | CSAMTANYGYTF | TGCAGCGCGATGACAGCTAACTATGGCTACACCTTC